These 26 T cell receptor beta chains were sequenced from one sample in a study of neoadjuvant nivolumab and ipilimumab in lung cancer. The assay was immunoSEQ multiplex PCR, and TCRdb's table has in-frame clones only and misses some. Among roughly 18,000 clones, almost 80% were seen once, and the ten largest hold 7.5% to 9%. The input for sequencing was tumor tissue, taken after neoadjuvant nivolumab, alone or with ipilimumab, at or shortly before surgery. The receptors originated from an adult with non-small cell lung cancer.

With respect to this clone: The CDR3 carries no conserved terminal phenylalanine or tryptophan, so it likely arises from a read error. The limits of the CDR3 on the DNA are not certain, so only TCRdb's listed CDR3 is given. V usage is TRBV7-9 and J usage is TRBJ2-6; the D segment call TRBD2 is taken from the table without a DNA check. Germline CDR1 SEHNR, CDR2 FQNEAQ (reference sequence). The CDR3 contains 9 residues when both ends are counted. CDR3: CASSSPSSG.

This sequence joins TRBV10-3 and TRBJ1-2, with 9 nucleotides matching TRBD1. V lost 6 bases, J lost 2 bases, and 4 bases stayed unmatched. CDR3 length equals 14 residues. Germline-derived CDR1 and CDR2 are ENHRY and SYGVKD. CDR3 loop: CAISPTGGNYGYTF. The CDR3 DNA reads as TGTGCCATCAGCCCGACAGGGGGAAACTATGGCTACACCTTC.

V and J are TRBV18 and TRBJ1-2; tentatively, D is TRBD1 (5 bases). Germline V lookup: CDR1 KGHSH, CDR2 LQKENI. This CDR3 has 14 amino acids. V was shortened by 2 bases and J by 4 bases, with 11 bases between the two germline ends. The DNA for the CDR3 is TGTGCCAGCTCACCAGCAGGACAAGTCTATGGCTACACCTTC. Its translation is CASSPAGQVYGYTF.

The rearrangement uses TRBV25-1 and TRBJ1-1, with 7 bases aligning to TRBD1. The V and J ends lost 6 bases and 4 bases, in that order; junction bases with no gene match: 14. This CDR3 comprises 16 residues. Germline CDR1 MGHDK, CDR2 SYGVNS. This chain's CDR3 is CASSRQGGGHGTEAFF. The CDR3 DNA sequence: TGTGCCAGCAGCCGACAGGGAGGTGGGCATGGCACTGAAGCTTTCTTT. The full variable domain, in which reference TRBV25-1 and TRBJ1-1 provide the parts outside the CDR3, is EADIYQTPRYLVIGTGKKITLECSQTMGHDKMYWYQQDPGMELHLIHYSYGVNSTEKGDLSSESTVSRIRTEHFPLTLESARPSHTSQYLCASSRQGGGHGTEAFFGQGTRLTVV.

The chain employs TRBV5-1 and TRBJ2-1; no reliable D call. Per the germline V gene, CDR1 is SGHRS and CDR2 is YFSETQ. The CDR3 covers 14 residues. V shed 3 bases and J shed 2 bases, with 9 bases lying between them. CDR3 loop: CASSSRTTYNEQFF. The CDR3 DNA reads TGCGCCAGCAGCTCCCGGACCACCTACAATGAGCAGTTCTTC.

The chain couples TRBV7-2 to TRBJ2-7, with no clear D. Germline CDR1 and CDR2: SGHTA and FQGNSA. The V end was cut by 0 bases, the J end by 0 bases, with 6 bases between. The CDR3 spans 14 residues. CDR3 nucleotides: TGTGCCAGCAGCTTAGCCCGCAGCTCCTACGAGCAGTACTTC. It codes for CASSLARSSYEQYF.

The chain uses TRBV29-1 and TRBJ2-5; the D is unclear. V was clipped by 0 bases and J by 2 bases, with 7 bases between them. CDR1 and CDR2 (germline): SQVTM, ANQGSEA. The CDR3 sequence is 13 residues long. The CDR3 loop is CSVEEAGQETQYF. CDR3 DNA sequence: TGCAGCGTTGAAGAGGCAGGTCAAGAGACCCAGTACTTC. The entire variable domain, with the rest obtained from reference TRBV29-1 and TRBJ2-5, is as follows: SAVISQKPSRDICQRGTSLTIQCQVDSQVTMMFWYRQQPGQSLTLIATANQGSEATYESGFVIDKFPISRPNLTFSTLTVSNMSPEDSSIYLCSVEEAGQETQYFGPGTRLLVL.

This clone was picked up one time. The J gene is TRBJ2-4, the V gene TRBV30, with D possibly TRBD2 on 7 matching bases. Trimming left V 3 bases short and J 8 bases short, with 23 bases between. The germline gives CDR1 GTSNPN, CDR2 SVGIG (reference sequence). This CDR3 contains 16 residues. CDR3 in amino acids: CAWSLNTPGAGDIQYF. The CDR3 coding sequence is TGTGCCTGGAGCTTAAACACCCCGGGGGCGGGGGACATTCAGTACTTC.

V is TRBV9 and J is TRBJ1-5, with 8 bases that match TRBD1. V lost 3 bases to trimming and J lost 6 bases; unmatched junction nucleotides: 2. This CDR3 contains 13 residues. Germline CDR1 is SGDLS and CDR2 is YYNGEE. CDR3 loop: CASSATGAQPQHF. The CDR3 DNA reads TGTGCCAGCAGCGCGACAGGGGCTCAGCCCCAGCATTTT.

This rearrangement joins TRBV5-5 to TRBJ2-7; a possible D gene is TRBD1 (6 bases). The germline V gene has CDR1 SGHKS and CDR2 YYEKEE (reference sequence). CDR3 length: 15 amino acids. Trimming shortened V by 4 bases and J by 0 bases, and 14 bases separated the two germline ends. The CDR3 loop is CASSRRDINSYEQYF. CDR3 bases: TGTGCCAGCAGCCGCCGGGACATTAACTCCTACGAGCAGTACTTC.

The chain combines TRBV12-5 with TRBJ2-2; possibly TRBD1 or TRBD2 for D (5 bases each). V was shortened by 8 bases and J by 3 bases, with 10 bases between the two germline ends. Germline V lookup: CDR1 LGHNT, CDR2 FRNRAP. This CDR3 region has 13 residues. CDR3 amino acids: CASKMGDTGELFF. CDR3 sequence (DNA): TGTGCTAGTAAAATGGGGGACACCGGGGAGCTGTTTTTT. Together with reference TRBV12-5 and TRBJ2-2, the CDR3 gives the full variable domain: DARVTQTPRHKVTEMGQEVTMRCQPILGHNTVFWYRQTMMQGLELLAYFRNRAPLDDSGMPKDRFSAEMPDATLATLKIQPSEPRDSAVYFCASKMGDTGELFFGEGSRLTVL.

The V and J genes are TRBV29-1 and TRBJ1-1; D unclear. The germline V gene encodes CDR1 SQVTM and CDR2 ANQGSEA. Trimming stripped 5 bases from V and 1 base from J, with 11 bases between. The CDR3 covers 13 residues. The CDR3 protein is CSVQSRQNTEAFF. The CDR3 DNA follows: TGCAGCGTTCAAAGCAGACAGAACACTGAAGCTTTCTTT.

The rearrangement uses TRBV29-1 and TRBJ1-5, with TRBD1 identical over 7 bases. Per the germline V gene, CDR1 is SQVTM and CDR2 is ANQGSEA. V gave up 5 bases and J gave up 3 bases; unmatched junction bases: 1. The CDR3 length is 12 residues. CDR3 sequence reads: CSVTGDNQPQHF. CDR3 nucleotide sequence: TGCAGCGTTACAGGGGACAATCAGCCCCAGCATTTT.

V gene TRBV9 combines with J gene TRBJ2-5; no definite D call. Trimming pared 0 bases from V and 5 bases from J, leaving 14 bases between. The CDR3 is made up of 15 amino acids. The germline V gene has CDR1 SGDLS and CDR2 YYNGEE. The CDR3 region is CASSVVADSRETQYF. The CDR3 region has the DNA TGTGCCAGCAGCGTAGTGGCAGACTCAAGGGAGACCCAGTACTTC.

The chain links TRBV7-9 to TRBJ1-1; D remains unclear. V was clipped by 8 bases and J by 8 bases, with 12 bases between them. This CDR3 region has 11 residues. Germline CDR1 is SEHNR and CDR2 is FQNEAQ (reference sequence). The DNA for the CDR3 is TGTGCCAGCGGCGTGGGTGGCGAAGCTTTCTTT. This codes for CASGVGGEAFF.

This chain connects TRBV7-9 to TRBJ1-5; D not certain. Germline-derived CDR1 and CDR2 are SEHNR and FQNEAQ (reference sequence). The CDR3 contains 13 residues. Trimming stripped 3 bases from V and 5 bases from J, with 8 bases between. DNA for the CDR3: TGTGCCAGCAGCTTGGGCAGAGATCAGCCCCAGCATTTT. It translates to CASSLGRDQPQHF.

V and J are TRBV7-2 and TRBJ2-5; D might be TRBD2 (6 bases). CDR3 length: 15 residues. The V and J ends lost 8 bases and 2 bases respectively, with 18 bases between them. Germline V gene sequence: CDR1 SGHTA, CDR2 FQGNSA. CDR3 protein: CASGTGTGKQETQYF. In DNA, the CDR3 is TGTGCCAGCGGGACTGGAACCGGGAAACAAGAGACCCAGTACTTC. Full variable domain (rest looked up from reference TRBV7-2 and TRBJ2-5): GAGVSQSPSNKVTEKGKDVELRCDPISGHTALYWYRQSLGQGLEFLIYFQGNSAPDKSGLPSDRFSAERTGGSVSTLTIQRTQQEDSAVYLCASGTGTGKQETQYFGPGTRLLVL.

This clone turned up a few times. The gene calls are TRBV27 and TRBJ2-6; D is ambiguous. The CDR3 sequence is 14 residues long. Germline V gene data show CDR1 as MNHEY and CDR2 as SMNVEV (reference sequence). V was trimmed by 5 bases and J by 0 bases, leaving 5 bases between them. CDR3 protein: CASSVHSGANVLTF. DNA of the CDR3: TGTGCCAGCAGTGTCCACTCTGGGGCCAACGTCCTGACTTTC.

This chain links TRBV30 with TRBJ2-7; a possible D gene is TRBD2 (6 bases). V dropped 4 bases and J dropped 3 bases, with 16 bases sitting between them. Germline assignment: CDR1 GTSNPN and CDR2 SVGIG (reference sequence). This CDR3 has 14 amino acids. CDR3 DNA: TGTGCCTGGAACGGGGGACTCAAGAGCTACGAGCAGTACTTC. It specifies CAWNGGLKSYEQYF.

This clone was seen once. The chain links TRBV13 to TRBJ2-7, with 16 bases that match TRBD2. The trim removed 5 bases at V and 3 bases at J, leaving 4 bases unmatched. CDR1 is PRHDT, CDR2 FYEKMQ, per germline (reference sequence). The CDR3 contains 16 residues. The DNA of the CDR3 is TGTGCCAGCAGCACGGGACTAGCGGGGGGGGACTACGAGCAGTACTTC. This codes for CASSTGLAGGDYEQYF.

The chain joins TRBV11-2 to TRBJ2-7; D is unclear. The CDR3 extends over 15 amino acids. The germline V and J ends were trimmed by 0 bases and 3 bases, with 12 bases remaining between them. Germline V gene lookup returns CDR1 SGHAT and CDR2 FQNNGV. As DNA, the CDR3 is TGTGCCAGCAGCTTAGATCTGGCAGCCTTCTACGAGCAGTACTTC. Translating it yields CASSLDLAAFYEQYF.

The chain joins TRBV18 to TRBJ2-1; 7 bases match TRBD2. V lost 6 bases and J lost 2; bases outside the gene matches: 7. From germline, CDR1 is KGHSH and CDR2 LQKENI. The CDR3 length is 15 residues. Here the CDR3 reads CASSFGLGAYNEQFF. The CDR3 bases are TGTGCCAGCTCGTTCGGACTAGGTGCCTACAATGAGCAGTTCTTC.

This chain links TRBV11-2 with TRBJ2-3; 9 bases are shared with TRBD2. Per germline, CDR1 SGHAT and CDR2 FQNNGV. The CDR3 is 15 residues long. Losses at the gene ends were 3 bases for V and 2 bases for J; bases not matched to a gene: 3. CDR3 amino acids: CASSFSGLATDTQYF. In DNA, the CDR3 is TGTGCCAGCAGCTTTTCGGGACTAGCCACAGATACGCAGTATTTT. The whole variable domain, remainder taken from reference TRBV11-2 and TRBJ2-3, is EAGVAQSPRYKIIEKRQSVAFWCNPISGHATLYWYQQILGQGPKLLIQFQNNGVVDDSQLPKDRFSAERLKGVDSTLKIQPAKLEDSAVYLCASSFSGLATDTQYFGPGTRLTVL.

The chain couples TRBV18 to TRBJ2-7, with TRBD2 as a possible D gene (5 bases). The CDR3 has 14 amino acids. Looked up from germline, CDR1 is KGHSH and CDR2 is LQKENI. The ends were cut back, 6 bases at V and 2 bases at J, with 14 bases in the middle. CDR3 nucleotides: TGTGCCAGCTCTCGATCGGCCGGGGCCTACGAGCAGTACTTC. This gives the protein CASSRSAGAYEQYF. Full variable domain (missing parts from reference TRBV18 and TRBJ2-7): NAGVMQNPRHLVRRRGQEARLRCSPMKGHSHVYWYRQLPEEGLKFMVYLQKENIIDESGMPKERFSAEFPKEGPSILRIQQVVRGDSAAYFCASSRSAGAYEQYFGPGTRLTVT.

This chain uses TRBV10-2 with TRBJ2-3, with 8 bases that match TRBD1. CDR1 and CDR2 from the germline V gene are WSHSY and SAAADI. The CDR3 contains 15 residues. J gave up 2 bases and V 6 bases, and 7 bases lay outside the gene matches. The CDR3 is CASRRTGPNTDTQYF. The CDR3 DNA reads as TGCGCCAGCAGACGGACAGGGCCGAACACAGATACGCAGTATTTT.

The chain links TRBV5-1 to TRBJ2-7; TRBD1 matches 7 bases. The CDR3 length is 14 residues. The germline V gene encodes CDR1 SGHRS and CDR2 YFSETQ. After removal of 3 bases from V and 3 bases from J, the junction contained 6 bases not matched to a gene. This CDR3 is CASSSGQANYEQYF. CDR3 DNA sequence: TGCGCCAGCAGCTCCGGACAGGCTAACTACGAGCAGTACTTC.